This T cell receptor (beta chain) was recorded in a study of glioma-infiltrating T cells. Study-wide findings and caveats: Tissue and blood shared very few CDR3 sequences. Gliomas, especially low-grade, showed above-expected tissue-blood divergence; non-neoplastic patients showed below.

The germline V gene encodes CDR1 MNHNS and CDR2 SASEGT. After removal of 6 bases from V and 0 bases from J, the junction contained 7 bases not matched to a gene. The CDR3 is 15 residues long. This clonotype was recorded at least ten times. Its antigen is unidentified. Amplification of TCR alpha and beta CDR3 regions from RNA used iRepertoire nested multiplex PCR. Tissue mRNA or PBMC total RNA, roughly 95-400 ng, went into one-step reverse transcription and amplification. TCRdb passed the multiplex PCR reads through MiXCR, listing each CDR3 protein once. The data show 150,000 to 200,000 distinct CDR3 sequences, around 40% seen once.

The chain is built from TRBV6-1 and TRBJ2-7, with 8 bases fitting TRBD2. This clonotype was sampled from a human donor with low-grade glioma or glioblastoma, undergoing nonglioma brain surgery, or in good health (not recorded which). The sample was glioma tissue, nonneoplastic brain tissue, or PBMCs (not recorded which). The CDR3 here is CASRLSGKSSYEQYF. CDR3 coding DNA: TGTGCCAGCAGACTTAGCGGGAAAAGCTCCTACGAGCAGTACTTC.